These T cell receptor beta chains were read from a single sample in a study of blood T cell repertoires in COVID-19. The protocol was immunoSEQ multiplex PCR, while the TCRdb copy is restricted to in-frame clones and leaves out a portion. The sample contains around 270,000 clones, roughly 88% of which appear only once. The sequenced sample was PBMCs or T cells enriched from blood (not recorded which). Receptor source: a woman aged 40 to 50 who had been exposed to COVID-19. Both conserved end residues are part of each CDR3. Part of the rows lack a size; the others show once, few, many or a class for expanded clones.

.,TRBV4-3,CASSQDRIAGGTDTQYF
few,TRBV27,CASRSRGWIGQGDQTQYF
.,TRBV11-3,CASSAGLAGGRTNTGELFF
.,TRBV6-5,CASSYDLAGQETQYF
.,TRBV6-6,CASSKTGQETEAFF
once,TRBV29-1,CSVLQGAGYEQYF
.,TRBV7-2,CASSSGQPYNQPQHF
.,TRBV12-3/TRBV12-4,CASSKRTYEQYF
.,TRBV4-3,CASSAGDEGRVGLGENTEAFF
.,TRBV3-1/TRBV3-2,CASSRGTSGKDTQYF
.,TRBV5-4,CASSSGTSGTGELFF